Listed below are T cell receptor beta chains from one sample, sequenced in a study of shared clonotypes between healthy human individuals. The method was immunoSEQ multiplex PCR; TCRdb's version includes in-frame clones alone and lacks a portion of them. Here the sample spans roughly 1.5 million clones, about 98% being singletons. The sample comprised naive CD4+ T cells sorted from blood. These receptors originate from a man aged 25-40 years in good health. Each CDR3 is given with its conserved first and last residue. The order of the fields is clone size, D gene, V gene, J gene, CDR3 DNA, CDR3 protein. The D gene is left open where the match is weak. Size is stated for part of the rows, as once, few or many counts, or as a class when the clone is expanded.

clone_size: .
d_call: .
v_call: TRBV5-1
j_call: TRBJ1-4
cdr3_nt: TGCGCCAGCAGCTTGGGGGCGACAAAGAATGAAAAACTGTTTTTT
cdr3_aa: CASSLGATKNEKLFF

clone_size: .
d_call: .
v_call: TRBV5-4
j_call: TRBJ2-3
cdr3_nt: TGTGCCAGCACGACCCCGCTGAAGGCAGATACGCAGTATTTT
cdr3_aa: CASTTPLKADTQYF

clone_size: .
d_call: .
v_call: TRBV25-1
j_call: TRBJ2-7
cdr3_nt: TGTGCCAGCAGTGATCCTGGCGGATATTACGAGCAGTACTTC
cdr3_aa: CASSDPGGYYEQYF

clone_size: once
d_call: TRBD2
v_call: TRBV18
j_call: TRBJ2-3
cdr3_nt: TGTGCCAGCTCACCACTCACTAGCGGGAGTGATACGCAGTATTTT
cdr3_aa: CASSPLTSGSDTQYF

clone_size: .
d_call: TRBD1
v_call: TRBV5-1
j_call: TRBJ2-3
cdr3_nt: TGCGCCAGCAGCTTGAGGCAGGGGGCTTGGTCAGATACGCAGTATTTT
cdr3_aa: CASSLRQGAWSDTQYF

clone_size: .
d_call: .
v_call: TRBV29-1
j_call: TRBJ1-1
cdr3_nt: TGCAGCGTCCGCGGACAGTTGAACACTGAAGCTTTCTTT
cdr3_aa: CSVRGQLNTEAFF

clone_size: .
d_call: .
v_call: TRBV18
j_call: TRBJ2-3
cdr3_nt: TGTGCCAGCTCACCAAGGGGAGGTCAAGATACGCAGTATTTT
cdr3_aa: CASSPRGGQDTQYF

clone_size: .
d_call: TRBD1
v_call: TRBV19
j_call: TRBJ1-2
cdr3_nt: TGTGCCAGTAGCTCCGGGACAGGGGTAGGCTATGGCTACACCTTC
cdr3_aa: CASSSGTGVGYGYTF

clone_size: .
d_call: .
v_call: TRBV9
j_call: TRBJ2-2
cdr3_nt: TGTGCCAGCAGCGTAGTCCTAGCGCAGAACACCGGGGAGCTGTTTTTT
cdr3_aa: CASSVVLAQNTGELFF

clone_size: .
d_call: TRBD2
v_call: TRBV4-2
j_call: TRBJ2-2
cdr3_nt: TGTGCCAGCAGCCCCCAATTAGCGGGAGTTTGGCCCCCGCGTGACACCGGGGAGCTGTTTTTT
cdr3_aa: CASSPQLAGVWPPRDTGELFF

clone_size: .
d_call: TRBD2
v_call: TRBV5-4
j_call: TRBJ2-3
cdr3_nt: TGTGCCAGCAGCTTGTTAGCGGGAAGGCAGTATTTT
cdr3_aa: CASSLLAGRQYF

clone_size: once
d_call: TRBD2
v_call: TRBV6-5
j_call: TRBJ2-2
cdr3_nt: TGTGCCAGCAGTTACCTGCGGGAGGGCTCGACCGGGGAGCTGTTTTTT
cdr3_aa: CASSYLREGSTGELFF

clone_size: .
d_call: .
v_call: TRBV28
j_call: TRBJ2-2
cdr3_nt: TGTGCCAGCACAACTGGGTCCCAGGGGAACACCGGGGAGCTGTTTTTT
cdr3_aa: CASTTGSQGNTGELFF

clone_size: .
d_call: TRBD2
v_call: TRBV11-3
j_call: TRBJ2-3
cdr3_nt: TGTGCCAGCAGCTTTAGCGGGGGGACAGATACGCAGTATTTT
cdr3_aa: CASSFSGGTDTQYF

clone_size: .
d_call: .
v_call: TRBV4-2
j_call: TRBJ1-1
cdr3_nt: TGTGCCAGCAGCCCTAACAATAGAGGTACTGAAGCTTTCTTT
cdr3_aa: CASSPNNRGTEAFF

clone_size: .
d_call: .
v_call: TRBV4-1
j_call: TRBJ2-1
cdr3_nt: TGCGCCAGCAGCCAAGTTCGACGGGAGTCGGGTGAGCAGTTCTTC
cdr3_aa: CASSQVRRESGEQFF

clone_size: once
d_call: .
v_call: TRBV5-6
j_call: TRBJ1-2
cdr3_nt: TGTGCCAGCAGCTTGCCAAGGGGTTTCGGCTACACCTTC
cdr3_aa: CASSLPRGFGYTF

clone_size: .
d_call: TRBD1
v_call: TRBV7-9
j_call: TRBJ1-2
cdr3_nt: TGTGCCAGCAGCTTGACAGGGAAGGAGGGCTATGGCTACACCTTC
cdr3_aa: CASSLTGKEGYGYTF

clone_size: .
d_call: TRBD2
v_call: TRBV10-3
j_call: TRBJ2-1
cdr3_nt: TGTGCCATCAGTGAGACGGGACTAGCGGGGGAGCAGTTCTTC
cdr3_aa: CAISETGLAGEQFF

clone_size: .
d_call: .
v_call: TRBV2
j_call: TRBJ1-4
cdr3_nt: TGTGCCAGCAGCTACGGGGCTAACACAGGGGAAAAACTGTTTTTT
cdr3_aa: CASSYGANTGEKLFF

clone_size: .
d_call: .
v_call: TRBV19
j_call: TRBJ2-7
cdr3_nt: TGTGCCAGTAGCAACAGGGCAGTCCGGTCTCACGAGCAGTACTTC
cdr3_aa: CASSNRAVRSHEQYF

clone_size: .
d_call: .
v_call: TRBV18
j_call: TRBJ2-7
cdr3_nt: TGTGCCAGCTCACCAGCGGGTAGTCCCCCCCCCAAGGGAGAGCAGTACTTC
cdr3_aa: CASSPAGSPPPKGEQYF

clone_size: .
d_call: .
v_call: TRBV29-1
j_call: TRBJ1-2
cdr3_nt: TGCAGCGTTAAAGGGAGTGTCTTTAACTATGGCTACACCTTC
cdr3_aa: CSVKGSVFNYGYTF

clone_size: .
d_call: TRBD2
v_call: TRBV5-1
j_call: TRBJ2-1
cdr3_nt: TGCGCCAGCAGCTTGGCGGTAGCGGGAACGAATGAGCAGTTCTTC
cdr3_aa: CASSLAVAGTNEQFF

clone_size: .
d_call: .
v_call: TRBV19
j_call: TRBJ2-6
cdr3_nt: TGTGCCAGTAGTATAGACTCTGGGGCCAACGTCCTGACTTTC
cdr3_aa: CASSIDSGANVLTF

clone_size: once
d_call: .
v_call: TRBV7-3
j_call: TRBJ2-2
cdr3_nt: TGTGCCAGCAGCGTTAGGGACACCGGGGAGCTGTTTTTT
cdr3_aa: CASSVRDTGELFF

clone_size: .
d_call: TRBD1
v_call: TRBV9
j_call: TRBJ2-5
cdr3_nt: TGTGCCAGCAGCGAACAGGGGGCTCTGAAGACCCAGTACTTC
cdr3_aa: CASSEQGALKTQYF

clone_size: .
d_call: .
v_call: TRBV5-1
j_call: TRBJ2-3
cdr3_nt: TGCGCCAGCAGCCCGGAGACTAGTCGGCTTACAGATACGCAGTATTTT
cdr3_aa: CASSPETSRLTDTQYF

clone_size: .
d_call: TRBD1
v_call: TRBV19
j_call: TRBJ1-1
cdr3_nt: TGTGCCAGTAGTAGGGTGAGGGGGCGCCCCGAGAGGTCGACTGAAGCTTTCTTT
cdr3_aa: CASSRVRGRPERSTEAFF

clone_size: .
d_call: TRBD2
v_call: TRBV12-5
j_call: TRBJ2-7
cdr3_nt: TGTGCTAGTGGTTTGCCCGGGAGGCGACTAGCGGAGGGGGAGCAGTACTTC
cdr3_aa: CASGLPGRRLAEGEQYF

clone_size: .
d_call: .
v_call: TRBV4-1
j_call: TRBJ1-1
cdr3_nt: TGCGCCAGCAGCCCCACGGGTGTCAGGAACACTGAAGCTTTCTTT
cdr3_aa: CASSPTGVRNTEAFF

clone_size: once
d_call: .
v_call: TRBV11-2
j_call: TRBJ1-3
cdr3_nt: TGTGCCAGCAGCTCGGGGGCAGGGGTCCGGACTGGAAACACCATATATTTT
cdr3_aa: CASSSGAGVRTGNTIYF

clone_size: .
d_call: .
v_call: TRBV6-5
j_call: TRBJ2-7
cdr3_nt: TGTGCCAGCAGTTACTCCGCCGAAGGGGTTACCTACGAGCAGTACTTC
cdr3_aa: CASSYSAEGVTYEQYF

clone_size: .
d_call: .
v_call: TRBV5-1
j_call: TRBJ2-3
cdr3_nt: TGCGCCAGCAGCTTATGGACAGATACGCAGTATTTT
cdr3_aa: CASSLWTDTQYF

clone_size: .
d_call: .
v_call: TRBV2
j_call: TRBJ1-5
cdr3_nt: TGTGCCAGCAGTGAACGTGGCAGTAGCAATCAGCCCCAGCATTTT
cdr3_aa: CASSERGSSNQPQHF

clone_size: .
d_call: TRBD1
v_call: TRBV28
j_call: TRBJ1-5
cdr3_nt: TGTGCCAGCCGGGACAGGGAGGACAATCAGCCCCAGCATTTT
cdr3_aa: CASRDREDNQPQHF

clone_size: .
d_call: .
v_call: TRBV9
j_call: TRBJ2-7
cdr3_nt: TGTGCCAGCAGCGTACAGGGGAGCTCCTACGAGCAGTACTTC
cdr3_aa: CASSVQGSSYEQYF

clone_size: .
d_call: TRBD2
v_call: TRBV7-8
j_call: TRBJ2-1
cdr3_nt: TGTGCCAGCAGCACCCGGACTAGCGGGAGGATTAGGCGTAATGAGCAGTTCTTC
cdr3_aa: CASSTRTSGRIRRNEQFF

clone_size: .
d_call: .
v_call: TRBV11-3
j_call: TRBJ2-7
cdr3_nt: TGTGCCAGCAGCTTAGAAGGGGGGACTGCGACCTACGAGCAGTACTTC
cdr3_aa: CASSLEGGTATYEQYF

clone_size: .
d_call: .
v_call: TRBV4-2
j_call: TRBJ1-5
cdr3_nt: TGTGCCAGCAGCCAAGTAGGGAATAGCAATCAGCCCCAGCATTTT
cdr3_aa: CASSQVGNSNQPQHF

clone_size: once
d_call: .
v_call: TRBV5-1
j_call: TRBJ2-5
cdr3_nt: TGCGCCAGCAGCGAGCGCAGTCAAGAGACCCAGTACTTC
cdr3_aa: CASSERSQETQYF

clone_size: .
d_call: .
v_call: TRBV4-1
j_call: TRBJ2-4
cdr3_nt: TGCGCCAGCAGCCAAGAATTTAAGACAAGAAACATTCAGTACTTC
cdr3_aa: CASSQEFKTRNIQYF

clone_size: .
d_call: .
v_call: TRBV10-1
j_call: TRBJ2-7
cdr3_nt: TGCGCCAGCAGTCCAACCGGGACGACAGCACAGTACTTC
cdr3_aa: CASSPTGTTAQYF

clone_size: .
d_call: TRBD1
v_call: TRBV7-9
j_call: TRBJ1-2
cdr3_nt: TGTGCCAGCAGCTTACTGGGACAGCCTAGCTATGGCTACACCTTC
cdr3_aa: CASSLLGQPSYGYTF

clone_size: .
d_call: TRBD2
v_call: TRBV7-2
j_call: TRBJ2-3
cdr3_nt: TGTGCCAGCAGCGCTAGAGGGACTAGCGGGAGCCTCGCAGATACGCAGTATTTT
cdr3_aa: CASSARGTSGSLADTQYF

clone_size: .
d_call: .
v_call: TRBV9
j_call: TRBJ1-1
cdr3_nt: TGTGCCAGCAGCGTAGTCATTGGGCAGAACACTGAAGCTTTCTTT
cdr3_aa: CASSVVIGQNTEAFF